The source of this T cell receptor beta chain is a study of cytomegalovirus exposure and HLA in healthy donors. Overall study findings and caveats: In a later analysis, several top co-occurrence clusters appeared linked to parvovirus B19, influenza, CMV and Epstein-Barr virus. Most subjects had HLA-A and HLA-B alleles reportedly predicted accurately by TCR beta sequences.

This CDR3 is 15 amino acids long. V was clipped by 9 bases and J by 1 base; unmatched bases: 11. The germline V gene has CDR1 MDHEN and CDR2 SYDVKM. This PCR relied on a set of 60 Vbeta primers and 13 Jbeta primers. Measured with immunoSEQ multiplex PCR; TCRdb has only the in-frame clones, and not every one. This table has some 160,000 clones, 82% appearing once. A word on this clone: Its specificity is unknown.

This clonotype was sampled from a woman between 45 and 60 years old in good health and CMV-seronegative. The V and J genes are TRBV28 and TRBJ1-1, with 7 bases identical to TRBD1. What was sequenced was PBMCs. The CDR3 nucleotides read TGTGCCAGTCCCGCCCCTGACAGGGCGAACACTGAAGCTTTCTTT. Its translation is CASPAPDRANTEAFF.